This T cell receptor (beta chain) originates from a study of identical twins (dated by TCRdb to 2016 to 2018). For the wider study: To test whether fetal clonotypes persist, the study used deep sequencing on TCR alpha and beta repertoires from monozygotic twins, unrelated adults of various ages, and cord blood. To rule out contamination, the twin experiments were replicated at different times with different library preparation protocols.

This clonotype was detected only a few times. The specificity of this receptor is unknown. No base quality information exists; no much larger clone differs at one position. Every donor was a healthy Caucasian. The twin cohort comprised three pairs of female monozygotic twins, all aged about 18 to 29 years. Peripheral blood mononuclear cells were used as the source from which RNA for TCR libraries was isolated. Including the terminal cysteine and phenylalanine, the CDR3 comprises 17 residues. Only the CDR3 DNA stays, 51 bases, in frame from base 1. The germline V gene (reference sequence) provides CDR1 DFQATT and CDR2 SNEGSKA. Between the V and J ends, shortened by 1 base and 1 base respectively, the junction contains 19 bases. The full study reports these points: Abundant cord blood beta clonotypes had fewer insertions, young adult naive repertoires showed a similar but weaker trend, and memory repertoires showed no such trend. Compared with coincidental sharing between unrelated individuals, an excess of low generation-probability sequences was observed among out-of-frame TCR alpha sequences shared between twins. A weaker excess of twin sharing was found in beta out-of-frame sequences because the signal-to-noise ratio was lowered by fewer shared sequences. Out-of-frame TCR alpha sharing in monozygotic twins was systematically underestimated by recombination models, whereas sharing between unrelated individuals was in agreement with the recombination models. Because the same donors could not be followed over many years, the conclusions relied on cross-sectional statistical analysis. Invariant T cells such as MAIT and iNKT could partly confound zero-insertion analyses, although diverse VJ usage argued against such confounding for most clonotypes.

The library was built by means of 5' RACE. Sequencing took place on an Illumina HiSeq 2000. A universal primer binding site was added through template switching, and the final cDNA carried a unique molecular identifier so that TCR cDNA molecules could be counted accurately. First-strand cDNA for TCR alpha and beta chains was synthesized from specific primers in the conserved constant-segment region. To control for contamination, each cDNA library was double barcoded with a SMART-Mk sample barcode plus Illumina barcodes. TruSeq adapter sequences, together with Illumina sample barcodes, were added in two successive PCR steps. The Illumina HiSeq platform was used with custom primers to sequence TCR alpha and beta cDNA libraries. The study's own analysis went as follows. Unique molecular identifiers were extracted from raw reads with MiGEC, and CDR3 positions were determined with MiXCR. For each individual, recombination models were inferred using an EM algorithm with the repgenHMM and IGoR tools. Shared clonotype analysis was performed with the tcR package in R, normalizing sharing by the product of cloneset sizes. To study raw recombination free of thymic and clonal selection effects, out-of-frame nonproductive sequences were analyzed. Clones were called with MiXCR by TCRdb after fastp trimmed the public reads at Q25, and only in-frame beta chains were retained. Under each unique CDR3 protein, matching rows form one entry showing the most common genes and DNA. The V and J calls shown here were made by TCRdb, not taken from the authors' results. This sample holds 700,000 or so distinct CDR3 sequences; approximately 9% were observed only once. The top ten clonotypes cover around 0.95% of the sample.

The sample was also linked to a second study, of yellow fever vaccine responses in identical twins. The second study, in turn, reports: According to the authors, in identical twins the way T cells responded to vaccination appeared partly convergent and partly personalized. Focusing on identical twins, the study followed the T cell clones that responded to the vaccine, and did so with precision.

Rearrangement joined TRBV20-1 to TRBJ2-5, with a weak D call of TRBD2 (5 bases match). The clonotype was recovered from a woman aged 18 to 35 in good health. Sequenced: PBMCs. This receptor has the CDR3 CSARGSSRGGGQETQYF. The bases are TGCAGTGCTAGAGGATCTTCTAGAGGAGGAGGCCAAGAGACCCAGTACTTC.